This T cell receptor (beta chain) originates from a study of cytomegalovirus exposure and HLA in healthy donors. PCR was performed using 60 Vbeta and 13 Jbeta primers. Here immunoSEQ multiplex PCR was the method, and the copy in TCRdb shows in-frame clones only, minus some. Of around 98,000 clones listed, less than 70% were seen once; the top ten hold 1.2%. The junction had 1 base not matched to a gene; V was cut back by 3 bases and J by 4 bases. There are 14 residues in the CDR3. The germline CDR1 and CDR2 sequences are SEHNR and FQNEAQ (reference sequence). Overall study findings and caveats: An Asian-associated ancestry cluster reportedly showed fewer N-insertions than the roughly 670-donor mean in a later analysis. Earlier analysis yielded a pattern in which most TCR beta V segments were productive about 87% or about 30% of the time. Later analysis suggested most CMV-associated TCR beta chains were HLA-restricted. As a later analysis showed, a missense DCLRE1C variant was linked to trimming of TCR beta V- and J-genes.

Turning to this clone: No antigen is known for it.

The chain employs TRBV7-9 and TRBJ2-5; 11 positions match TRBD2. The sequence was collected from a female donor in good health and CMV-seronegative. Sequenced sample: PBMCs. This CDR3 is CASSFGTSGETQYF. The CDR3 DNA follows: TGTGCCAGCAGCTTCGGGACTAGCGGAGAGACCCAGTACTTC.